These 11 T cell receptor beta chains were all obtained from the same sample, sequenced in a study of Ad26.COV2.S vaccination and SARS-CoV-2 variants. Treatment denoted: 15 to 20 received Ad26.COV2.S at low or high dose, single or two shots; roughly 5 received placebo; per-sample allocation not given. Material that was analyzed had been drawn on day 63 after the first vaccine or placebo injection. Data came from immunoSEQ multiplex PCR; TCRdb stores just in-frame clones and leaves some out. The sample carries 450,000 to 550,000 clones, about nine tenths recorded once. The sequencing used peripheral blood, collected in a trial of Ad26.COV2.S vaccine versus placebo. These receptors originate from a person aged 18-60 years who received the Ad26.COV2.S COVID-19 vaccine or a placebo.

The J gene is TRBJ1-1, the V gene TRBV2; D not certain. CDR1 SNHLY and CDR2 FYNNEI come from the germline V gene. V lost 10 bases and J lost 4, with 10 bases in between. The CDR3 has 11 residues. CDR3: CATMDRTEAFF. Written as DNA, the CDR3 is TGTGCCACCATGGATCGCACTGAAGCTTTCTTT.

The rearrangement links TRBV4-1 to TRBJ1-4; perhaps TRBD1 as D (5 bases). This CDR3 region has 15 residues. Germline V gene lookup returns CDR1 MGHRA and CDR2 YSYEKL. V lost 3 bases, J lost 1 base, and 9 bases lay in between. The CDR3 here is CASSHPGVTNEKLFF. CDR3 DNA sequence: TGCGCCAGCAGCCATCCGGGGGTAACTAATGAAAAACTGTTTTTT.

The gene calls are TRBV14 and TRBJ2-3; 12 bases align to TRBD2. Germline lookup yields CDR1 SGHDN and CDR2 FVKESK. Trimming took 0 bases from V and 6 from J; bases not matched to a gene: 7. The CDR3 runs to 17 residues. CDR3 protein: CASSQDNLAGGKDTQYF. The CDR3 DNA reads TGTGCCAGCAGCCAAGATAACCTAGCGGGAGGGAAGGATACGCAGTATTTT.

The chain has TRBV5-4 and TRBJ2-7; 13 bases match TRBD2. The CDR3 runs to 15 residues. Per germline, CDR1 SGHNT and CDR2 YYREEE (reference sequence). V shed 4 bases and J 3 bases; nucleotides not matched to a gene: 4. The CDR3 loop reads CASSVGTSGDYEQYF. The CDR3 DNA sequence: TGTGCCAGCAGCGTGGGGACTAGCGGGGACTACGAGCAGTACTTC.

The rearrangement uses TRBV19 and TRBJ2-3; 9 bases are a match to TRBD2. The length of the CDR3 is 16 residues. Germline assignment: CDR1 LNHDA and CDR2 SQIVND (reference sequence). V was pared by 1 base and J by 4 bases, with 6 bases of the junction left unmatched. The CDR3 sequence is CASSIAGGRAADTQYF. In nucleotides, the CDR3 is TGTGCCAGTAGTATAGCCGGCGGGAGGGCAGCAGATACGCAGTATTTT.

The genes are TRBV5-1 and TRBJ2-4; 7 bases are a match to TRBD1. Losses at the gene ends were 4 bases for V and 0 bases for J; bases not matched to a gene: 7. The CDR3 covers 16 residues. Germline CDR1 reads SGHRS; CDR2 reads YFSETQ. The CDR3 protein is CASSPRTGIAKNIQYF. As DNA, the CDR3 is TGCGCCAGCAGCCCAAGGACAGGAATAGCCAAAAACATTCAGTACTTC.

The CDR3 protein is CASSPLGVLYGYTF. DNA for the CDR3: TGCGCCAGCAGTCCTCTTGGGGTTCTCTATGGCTACACCTTC. V and J are TRBV10-2 and TRBJ1-2; no definite D call. This CDR3 is built from 14 residues. Germline values: CDR1 WSHSY, CDR2 SAAADI. V was trimmed by 5 bases and J by 4 bases, leaving 14 bases between them.

The chain recombines TRBV20-1 with TRBJ2-1; the D is unclear. There are 11 residues in the CDR3. Looked up from germline, CDR1 is DFQATT and CDR2 is SNEGSKA (reference sequence). Trimming pared 6 bases from V and 6 bases from J, leaving 9 bases between. The CDR3 sequence is CSANFRNEQFF. The CDR3 nucleotides read TGCAGTGCCAACTTCCGCAATGAGCAGTTCTTC.

The chain couples TRBV7-3 to TRBJ2-2; possible D gene TRBD2, 7 bases. Germline V gives CDR1 SGHTA, CDR2 FQGTGA. V was cut by 1 base and J by 4 bases, with 19 bases left in between. The CDR3 extends over 18 amino acids. For the CDR3, the DNA is TGTGCCAGCAGCTTAATAAGGGGAGGGCAGGGGAGCACCGGGGAGCTGTTTTTT. It translates to CASSLIRGGQGSTGELFF.

J is TRBJ2-1 and V is TRBV12-5, with D unresolved. Trimming pared 1 base from V and 0 bases from J, leaving 10 bases between. CDR3 size: 16 residues. Germline V CDR1 and CDR2: LGHNT, FRNRAP. The CDR3 spells CASGLGTLSSYNEQFF. The CDR3 DNA follows: TGTGCTAGTGGTTTGGGGACCCTGAGCTCCTACAATGAGCAGTTCTTC.

The chain combines TRBV6-5 with TRBJ2-3; D might be TRBD2 (5 bases). Germline CDR1 MNHEY, CDR2 SVGAGI. The V gene lost 6 bases and the J gene lost 1 base, with 14 bases spanning the gap. The CDR3 is 15 amino acids. For the CDR3, the DNA is TGTGCCAGCAGCTGGACCGGGGTTGGCACAGATACGCAGTATTTT. This sequence encodes CASSWTGVGTDTQYF.